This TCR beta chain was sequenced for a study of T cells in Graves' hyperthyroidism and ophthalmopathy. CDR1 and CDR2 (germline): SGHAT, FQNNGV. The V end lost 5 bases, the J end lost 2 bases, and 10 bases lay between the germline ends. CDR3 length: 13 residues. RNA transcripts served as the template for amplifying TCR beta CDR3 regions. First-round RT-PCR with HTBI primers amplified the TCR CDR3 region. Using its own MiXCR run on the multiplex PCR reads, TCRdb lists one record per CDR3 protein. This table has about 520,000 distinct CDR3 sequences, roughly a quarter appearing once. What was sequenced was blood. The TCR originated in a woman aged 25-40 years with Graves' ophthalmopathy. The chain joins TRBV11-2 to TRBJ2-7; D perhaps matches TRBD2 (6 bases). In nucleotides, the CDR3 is TGTGCCAGCAGCCGATGGAGGGCCTACGAGCAGTACTTC. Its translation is CASSRWRAYEQYF.